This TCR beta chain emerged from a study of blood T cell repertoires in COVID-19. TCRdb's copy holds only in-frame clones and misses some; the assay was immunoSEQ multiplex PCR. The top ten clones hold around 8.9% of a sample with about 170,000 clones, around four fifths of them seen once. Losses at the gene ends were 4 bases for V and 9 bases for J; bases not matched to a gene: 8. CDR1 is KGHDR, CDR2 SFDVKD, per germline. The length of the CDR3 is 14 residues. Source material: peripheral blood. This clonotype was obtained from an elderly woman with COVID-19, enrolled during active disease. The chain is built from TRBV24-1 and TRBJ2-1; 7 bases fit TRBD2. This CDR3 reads CATSDPGLVGEQFF. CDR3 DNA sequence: TGTGCCACCAGTGACCCTGGACTAGTTGGTGAGCAGTTCTTC.